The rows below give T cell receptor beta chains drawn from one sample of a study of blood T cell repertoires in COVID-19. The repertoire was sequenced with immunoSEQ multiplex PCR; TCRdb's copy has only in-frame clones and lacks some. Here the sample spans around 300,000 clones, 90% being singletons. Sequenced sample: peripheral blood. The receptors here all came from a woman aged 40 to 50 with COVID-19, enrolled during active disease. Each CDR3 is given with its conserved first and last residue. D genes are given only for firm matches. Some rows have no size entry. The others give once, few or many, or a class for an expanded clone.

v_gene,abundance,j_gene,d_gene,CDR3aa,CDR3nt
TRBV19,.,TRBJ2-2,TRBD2,CASSNAGGRGTGELFF,TGTGCCAGTAGTAACGCGGGGGGCAGAGGGACCGGGGAGCTGTTTTTT
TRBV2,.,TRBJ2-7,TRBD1,CASSRDRGSPEEQYF,TGTGCCAGCAGCCGGGACAGGGGCTCACCGGAGGAGCAGTACTTC
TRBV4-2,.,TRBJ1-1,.,CASSRTRGPNTEAFF,TGTGCCAGCAGCCGAACCAGGGGACCAAACACTGAAGCTTTCTTT
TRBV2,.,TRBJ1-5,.,CATRGPGRGQPQHF,TGTGCCACCCGAGGGCCGGGGCGGGGTCAGCCCCAGCATTTT
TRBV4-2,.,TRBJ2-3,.,CASSQPGRSTDTQYF,TGTGCCAGCAGCCAGCCGGGAAGGAGCACAGATACGCAGTATTTT
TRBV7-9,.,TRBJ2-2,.,CASSLGSSRELFF,TGTGCCAGCAGTCTCGGTAGTTCGAGGGAGCTGTTTTTT
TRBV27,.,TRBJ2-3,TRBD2,CASSLSIAGAGADTQYF,TGTGCCAGCAGTTTATCCATAGCGGGAGCGGGCGCAGATACGCAGTATTTT
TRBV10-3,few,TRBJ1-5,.,CAIRSQYNQPQHF,TGTGCCATCAGGTCACAGTACAATCAGCCCCAGCATTTT
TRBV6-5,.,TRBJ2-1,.,CASSPPGQSGEQFF,TGTGCCAGCAGCCCCCCGGGACAATCGGGCGAGCAGTTCTTC
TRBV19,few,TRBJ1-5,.,CASSIGGGFTNQPQHF,TGTGCCAGTAGTATCGGGGGAGGGTTTACCAATCAGCCCCAGCATTTT
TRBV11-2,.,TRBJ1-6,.,CASSPGDYNSPLHF,TGTGCCAGCAGCCCAGGTGATTATAATTCACCCCTCCACTTT
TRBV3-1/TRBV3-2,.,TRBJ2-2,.,CASSHDSRPSGELFF,TGTGCCAGCAGCCACGATTCTAGACCGTCCGGGGAGCTGTTTTTT
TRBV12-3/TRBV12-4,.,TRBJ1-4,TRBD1,CASSGTDEKLFF,TGTGCCAGCAGTGGGACAGACGAAAAACTGTTTTTT
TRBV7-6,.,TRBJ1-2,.,CASSPGLSYGYTF,TGTGCCAGCAGCCCGGGACTGAGCTATGGCTACACCTTC
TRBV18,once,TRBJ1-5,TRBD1,CASSPRGEQPQHF,TGTGCCAGCTCACCCAGGGGGGAACAGCCCCAGCATTTT
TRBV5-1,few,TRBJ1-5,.,CASSFSGEDQPQHF,TGCGCCAGCAGCTTTTCAGGGGAAGATCAGCCCCAGCATTTT
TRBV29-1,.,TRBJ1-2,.,CSVEDSIYGYTF,TGCAGCGTGGAGGACAGCATCTATGGCTACACCTTC
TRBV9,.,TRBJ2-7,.,CASSVDPSVVSYEQYF,TGTGCCAGCAGCGTAGACCCTAGCGTAGTCTCCTACGAGCAGTACTTC
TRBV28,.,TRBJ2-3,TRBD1,CASALQGATDTQYF,TGTGCCAGCGCTCTCCAGGGGGCGACAGATACGCAGTATTTT
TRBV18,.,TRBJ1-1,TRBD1,CASSPVTGDTEAFF,TGTGCCAGCTCACCGGTTACAGGGGATACTGAAGCTTTCTTT
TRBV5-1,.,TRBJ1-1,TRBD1,CASRDPGQGNTEAFF,TGCGCCAGCAGGGATCCGGGACAGGGGAACACTGAAGCTTTCTTT
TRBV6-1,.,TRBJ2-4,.,CASSEAPGLVRAKNIQYF,TGTGCCAGCAGTGAAGCGCCGGGACTGGTCCGGGCCAAAAACATTCAGTACTTC
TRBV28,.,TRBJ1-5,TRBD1,CASTAGTGKYSNQPQHF,TGTGCCAGCACTGCCGGGACAGGAAAATATAGCAATCAGCCCCAGCATTTT
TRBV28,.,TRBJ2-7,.,CASRGGSSYEQYF,TGTGCCAGCAGGGGGGGTAGCTCCTACGAGCAGTACTTC
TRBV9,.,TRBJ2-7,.,CASSAGMLSGEQYF,TGTGCCAGCAGCGCGGGGATGCTTTCGGGGGAGCAGTACTTC
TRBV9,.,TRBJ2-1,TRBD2,CASSPRLATYNEQFF,TGTGCCAGCAGCCCAAGACTAGCCACCTACAATGAGCAGTTCTTC
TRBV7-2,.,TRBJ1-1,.,CASSLVQNTEAFF,TGTGCCAGCAGCTTAGTCCAGAACACTGAAGCTTTCTTT
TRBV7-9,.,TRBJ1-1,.,CASSEVAEAFF,TGTGCCAGCAGTGAGGTCGCTGAAGCTTTCTTT
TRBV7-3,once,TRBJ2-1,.,CASSTTDNEQFF,TGTGCCAGCAGCACGACTGACAATGAGCAGTTCTTC
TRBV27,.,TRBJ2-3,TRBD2,CASSLEREGTDTQYF,TGTGCCAGCAGTTTAGAGCGGGAGGGCACAGATACGCAGTATTTT
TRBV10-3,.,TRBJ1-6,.,CAINAEEGGPLHF,TGTGCCATCAACGCGGAAGAGGGAGGGCCCCTCCACTTT
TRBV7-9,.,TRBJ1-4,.,CASSLQGPLNEKLFF,TGTGCCAGCAGCTTACAGGGTCCGTTAAATGAAAAACTGTTTTTT
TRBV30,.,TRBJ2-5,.,CAWSSGTPPETQYF,TGTGCCTGGAGTTCCGGGACACCCCCAGAGACCCAGTACTTC
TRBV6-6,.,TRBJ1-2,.,CASRDPTLLPNYGYTF,TGTGCCAGCAGAGATCCGACGTTACTACCCAACTATGGCTACACCTTC
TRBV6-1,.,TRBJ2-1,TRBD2,CASSEPAGVNEQFF,TGTGCCAGCAGTGAACCAGCGGGAGTAAATGAGCAGTTCTTC
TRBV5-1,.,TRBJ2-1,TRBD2,CASSVPGLAQSSYNEQFF,TGCGCCAGCAGCGTCCCGGGACTAGCACAGAGCTCCTACAATGAGCAGTTCTTC
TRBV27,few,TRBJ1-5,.,CASSLNGYSNQPQHF,TGTGCCAGCAGTTTGAACGGTTATAGCAATCAGCCCCAGCATTTT
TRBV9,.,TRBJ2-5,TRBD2,CASSVTSGAWYQETQYF,TGTGCCAGCAGCGTGACTAGCGGGGCCTGGTACCAAGAGACCCAGTACTTC
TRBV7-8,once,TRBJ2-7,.,CASSFEGATYEQYF,TGTGCCAGCAGCTTCGAAGGAGCGACCTACGAGCAGTACTTC
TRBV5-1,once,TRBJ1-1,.,CASSSAAGLNTEAFF,TGCGCCAGCAGCTCCGCGGCCGGGTTGAACACTGAAGCTTTCTTT
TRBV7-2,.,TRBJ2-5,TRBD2,CASSLPATSGGSKETQYF,TGTGCCAGCAGCTTACCGGCGACTAGCGGGGGGTCGAAAGAGACCCAGTACTTC
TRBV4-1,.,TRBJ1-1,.,CASSTQTGENTEAFF,TGCGCCAGCAGCACCCAGACAGGAGAGAACACTGAAGCTTTCTTT
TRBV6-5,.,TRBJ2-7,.,CASSSARGPSSYEQYF,TGTGCCAGCAGTTCCGCCAGGGGTCCTAGCTCCTACGAGCAGTACTTC
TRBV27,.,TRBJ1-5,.,CASSLEPHQPQHF,TGTGCCAGCAGTTTGGAGCCTCATCAGCCCCAGCATTTT
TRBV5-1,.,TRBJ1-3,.,CASSPGDSGNTIYF,TGCGCCAGCAGCCCCGGAGACTCTGGAAACACCATATATTTT